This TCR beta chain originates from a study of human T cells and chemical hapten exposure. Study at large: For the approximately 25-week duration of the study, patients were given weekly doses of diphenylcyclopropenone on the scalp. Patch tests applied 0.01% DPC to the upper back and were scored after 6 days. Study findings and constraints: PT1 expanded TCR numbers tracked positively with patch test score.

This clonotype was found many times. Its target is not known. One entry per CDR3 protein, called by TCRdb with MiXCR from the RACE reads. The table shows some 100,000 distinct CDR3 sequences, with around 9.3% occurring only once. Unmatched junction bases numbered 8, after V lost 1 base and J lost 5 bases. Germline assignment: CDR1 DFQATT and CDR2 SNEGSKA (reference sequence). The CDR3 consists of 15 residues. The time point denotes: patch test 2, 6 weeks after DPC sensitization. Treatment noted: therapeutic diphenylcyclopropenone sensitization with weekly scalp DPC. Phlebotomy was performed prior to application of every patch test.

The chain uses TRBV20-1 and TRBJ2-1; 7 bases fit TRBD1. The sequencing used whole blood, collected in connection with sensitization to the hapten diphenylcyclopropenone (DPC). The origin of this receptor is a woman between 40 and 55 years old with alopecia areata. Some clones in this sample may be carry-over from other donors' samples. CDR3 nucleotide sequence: TGCAGTGCTAGAGTACAGGGGCTTCCGCACAATGAGCAGTTCTTC. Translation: CSARVQGLPHNEQFF.